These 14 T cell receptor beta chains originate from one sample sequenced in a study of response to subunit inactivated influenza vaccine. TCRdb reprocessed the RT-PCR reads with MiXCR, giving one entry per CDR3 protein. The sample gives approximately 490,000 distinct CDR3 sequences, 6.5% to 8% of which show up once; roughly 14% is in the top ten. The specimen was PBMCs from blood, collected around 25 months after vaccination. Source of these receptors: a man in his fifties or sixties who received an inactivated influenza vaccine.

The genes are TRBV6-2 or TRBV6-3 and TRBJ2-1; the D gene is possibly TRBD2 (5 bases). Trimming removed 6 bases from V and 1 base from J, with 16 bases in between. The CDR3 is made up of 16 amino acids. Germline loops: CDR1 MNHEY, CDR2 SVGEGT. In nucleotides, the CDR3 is TGTGCCAGCAGGGTAGCGAAGGTCTCTTCCTACAATGAGCAGTTCTTC. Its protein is CASRVAKVSSYNEQFF.

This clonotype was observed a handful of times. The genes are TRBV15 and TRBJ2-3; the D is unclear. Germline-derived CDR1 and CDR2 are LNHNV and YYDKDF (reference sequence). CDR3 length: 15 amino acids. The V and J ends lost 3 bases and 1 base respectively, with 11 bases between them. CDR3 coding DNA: TGTGCCACCAGCAGTTGGGTGACTGGCACAGATACGCAGTATTTT. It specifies CATSSWVTGTDTQYF.

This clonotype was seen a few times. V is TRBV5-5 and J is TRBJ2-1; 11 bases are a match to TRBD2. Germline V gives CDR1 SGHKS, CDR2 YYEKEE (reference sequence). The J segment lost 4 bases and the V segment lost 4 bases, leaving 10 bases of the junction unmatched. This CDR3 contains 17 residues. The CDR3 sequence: CASSLIGGTSGYNEQFF. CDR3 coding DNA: TGTGCCAGCAGCCTAATTGGGGGGACTAGCGGATACAATGAGCAGTTCTTC.

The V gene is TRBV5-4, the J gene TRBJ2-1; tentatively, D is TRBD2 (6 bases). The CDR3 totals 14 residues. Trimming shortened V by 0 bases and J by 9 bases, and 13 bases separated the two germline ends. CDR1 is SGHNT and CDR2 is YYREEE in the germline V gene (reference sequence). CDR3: CASSLESAGIEQFF. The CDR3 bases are TGTGCCAGCAGCTTGGAGTCCGCGGGGATTGAGCAGTTCTTC.

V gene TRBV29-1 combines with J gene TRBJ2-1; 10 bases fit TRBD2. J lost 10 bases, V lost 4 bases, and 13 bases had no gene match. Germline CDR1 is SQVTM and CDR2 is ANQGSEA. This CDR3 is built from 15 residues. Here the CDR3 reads CSVGSRLAGAREQFF. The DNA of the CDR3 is TGCAGCGTTGGTTCCCGGCTAGCGGGAGCACGGGAGCAGTTCTTC.

DNA for the CDR3: TGTGCCAGCAGCCGGACCGATGCTCAAGAGACCCAGTACTTC. It translates to CASSRTDAQETQYF. The V and J genes are TRBV7-2 and TRBJ2-5; D is ambiguous. The CDR3 covers 14 residues. CDR1 and CDR2 (germline): SGHTA, FQGNSA. The ends were cut back, 5 bases at V and 2 bases at J, with 12 bases in the middle.

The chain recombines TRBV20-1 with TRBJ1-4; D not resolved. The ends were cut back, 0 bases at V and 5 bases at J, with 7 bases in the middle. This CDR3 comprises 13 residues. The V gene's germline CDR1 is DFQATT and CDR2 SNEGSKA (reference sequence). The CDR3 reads CSARDLGNEKLFF. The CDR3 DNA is TGCAGTGCTAGAGATTTGGGGAATGAAAAACTGTTTTTT.

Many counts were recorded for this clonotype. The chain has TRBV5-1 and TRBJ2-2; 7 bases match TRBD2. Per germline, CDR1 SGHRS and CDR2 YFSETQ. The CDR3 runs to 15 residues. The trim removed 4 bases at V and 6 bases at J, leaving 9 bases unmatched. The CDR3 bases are TGCGCCAGCAGCATGAGACTAGCCGGGTCCGGGGAGCTGTTTTTT. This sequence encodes CASSMRLAGSGELFF.

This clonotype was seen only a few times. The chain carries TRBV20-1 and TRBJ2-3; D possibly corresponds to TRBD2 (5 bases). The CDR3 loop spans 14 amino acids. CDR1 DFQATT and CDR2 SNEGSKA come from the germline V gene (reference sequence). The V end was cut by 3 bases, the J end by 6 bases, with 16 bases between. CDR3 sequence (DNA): TGCAGTGCTAGGCTTATTTCGGGGATCGATACGCAGTATTTT. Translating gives CSARLISGIDTQYF.

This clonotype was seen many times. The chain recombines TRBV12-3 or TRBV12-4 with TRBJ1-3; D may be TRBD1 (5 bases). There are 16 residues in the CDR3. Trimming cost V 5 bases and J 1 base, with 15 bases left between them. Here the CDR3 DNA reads TGTGCCAGCAGTCCGGGGGGGGGTTGGTCTGGAAACACCATATATTTT. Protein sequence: CASSPGGGWSGNTIYF.

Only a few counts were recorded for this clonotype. CDR3 coding DNA: TGTGCCAGCAGTTACTTAAGGACAGGGGCCTATGGCTACACCTTC. The encoded protein is CASSYLRTGAYGYTF. The chain couples TRBV6-5 to TRBJ1-2; 9 bases are shared with TRBD1. CDR1 is MNHEY and CDR2 is SVGAGI in the germline V gene. J lost 4 bases, V lost 1 base, and 4 bases had no gene match. This CDR3 has 15 amino acids.

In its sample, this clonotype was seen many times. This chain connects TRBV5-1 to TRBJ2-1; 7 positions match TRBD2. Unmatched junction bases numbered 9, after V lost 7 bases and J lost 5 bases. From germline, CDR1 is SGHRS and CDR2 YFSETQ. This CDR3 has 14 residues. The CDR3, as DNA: TGCGCCAGCGGAGACAGCGGGGCCCACAATGAGCAGTTCTTC. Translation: CASGDSGAHNEQFF.

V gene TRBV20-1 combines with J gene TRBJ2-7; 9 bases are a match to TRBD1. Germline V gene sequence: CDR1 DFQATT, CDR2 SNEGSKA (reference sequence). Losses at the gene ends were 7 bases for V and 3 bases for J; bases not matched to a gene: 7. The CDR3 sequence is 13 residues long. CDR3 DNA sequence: TGCAGTGTTGATCCGGGACAGGGCTACGAGCAGTACTTC. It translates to CSVDPGQGYEQYF.

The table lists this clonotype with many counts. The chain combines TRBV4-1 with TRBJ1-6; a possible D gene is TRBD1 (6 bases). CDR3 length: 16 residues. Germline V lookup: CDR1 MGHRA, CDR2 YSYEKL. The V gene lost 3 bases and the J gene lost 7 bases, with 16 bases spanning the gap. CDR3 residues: CASSHIYRARNSPLHF. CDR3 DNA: TGCGCCAGCAGCCACATCTACAGGGCGCGCAATTCACCCCTCCACTTT.